A single sample is the source of the 18 T cell receptor beta chains below, sequenced in a study of shared clonotypes between healthy human individuals. This table comes from immunoSEQ multiplex PCR, and its TCRdb copy is limited to in-frame clones, with some not included. The sample lists 2 million to 2.5 million clones; approximately 95% were seen once. What was sequenced was naive CD4+ T cells sorted from blood. Specified subset: CD45RA+ positively selected. All receptors come from a man aged 18 to 30 in good health.

The rearrangement links TRBV7-9 to TRBJ2-5; 13 bases fit TRBD2. CDR1 is SEHNR and CDR2 is FQNEAQ in the germline V gene (reference sequence). J was trimmed by 5 bases and V by 3 bases; bases with no gene match: 6. The CDR3 has 16 amino acids. This CDR3 reads CASSLEGTSGMETQYF. In DNA form, the CDR3 reads TGTGCCAGCAGCTTGGAGGGGACTAGCGGGATGGAGACCCAGTACTTC.

This chain uses TRBV7-9 with TRBJ2-2; 10 bases agree with TRBD2. The germline V gene has CDR1 SEHNR and CDR2 FQNEAQ (reference sequence). The CDR3 loop spans 19 amino acids. V lost 6 bases, J lost 7 bases, and 20 bases stayed unmatched. The CDR3 spells CASSSRPLAGVQHVGELFF. Written as DNA, the CDR3 is TGTGCCAGCAGTTCCAGACCGCTAGCGGGAGTCCAACACGTCGGGGAGCTGTTTTTT. Using reference TRBV7-9 and TRBJ2-2 for the parts outside the CDR3, the full variable domain is DTGVSQNPRHKITKRGQNVTFRCDPISEHNRLYWYRQTLGQGPEFLTYFQNEAQLEKSRLLSDRFSAERPKGSFSTLEIQRTEQGDSAMYLCASSSRPLAGVQHVGELFFGEGSRLTVL.

The V gene is TRBV5-1, the J gene TRBJ2-1; possible D gene TRBD1, 5 bases. V lost 4 bases to trimming and J lost 4 bases, with 18 bases between them. Germline V lookup: CDR1 SGHRS, CDR2 YFSETQ. The CDR3 extends over 16 amino acids. As DNA, the CDR3 is TGCGCCAGCAGCCCCGGAAGGACATCGGAATACAATGAGCAGTTCTTC. Residues: CASSPGRTSEYNEQFF.

The chain joins TRBV5-1 to TRBJ2-5; unclear D gene. The CDR3 is 13 amino acids. Per the germline V gene, CDR1 is SGHRS and CDR2 is YFSETQ. V was pared by 0 bases and J by 5 bases, with 8 bases between. The CDR3 sequence is CASSLEVRETQYF. DNA for the CDR3: TGCGCCAGCAGCTTGGAGGTTCGGGAGACCCAGTACTTC.

The chain couples TRBV11-2 to TRBJ2-5; D gene ambiguous. V was clipped by 5 bases and J by 0 bases, with 13 bases between them. This CDR3 region has 15 residues. Germline assignment: CDR1 SGHAT and CDR2 FQNNGV. CDR3 residues: CASSPPDWYQETQYF. CDR3 nucleotides: TGTGCCAGCAGCCCCCCTGACTGGTACCAAGAGACCCAGTACTTC.

The chain links TRBV5-4 to TRBJ1-2; D is ambiguous. The germline V gene has CDR1 SGHNT and CDR2 YYREEE (reference sequence). The CDR3 runs 13 residues. The V end was cut by 4 bases, the J end by 6 bases, with 13 bases between. The CDR3 DNA reads as TGTGCCAGCAGCCGGACGGAGATGAATGGCTACACCTTC. Translating gives CASSRTEMNGYTF.

The gene calls are TRBV6-6 and TRBJ2-6; TRBD1 agrees at 7 bases. The CDR3 covers 15 residues. Germline CDR1 reads MNHNY; CDR2 reads SVGAGI (reference sequence). With 5 bases clipped from V and 2 bases from J, the junction kept 3 bases outside the gene matches. This CDR3 is CASSPTGTGANVLTF. DNA of the CDR3: TGTGCCAGCAGTCCGACAGGGACTGGGGCCAACGTCCTGACTTTC.

This rearrangement joins TRBV20-1 to TRBJ2-7; no reliable D call. The V and J ends lost 6 bases and 1 base respectively, with 7 bases between them. This CDR3 comprises 11 residues. Per the germline V gene, CDR1 is DFQATT and CDR2 is SNEGSKA (reference sequence). The CDR3 sequence: CSAPESYEQYF. The CDR3 coding sequence is TGCAGTGCCCCCGAATCCTACGAGCAGTACTTC.

The genes are TRBV14 and TRBJ1-6, with 7 bases matching TRBD1. The CDR3 runs to 15 residues. CDR1 and CDR2 (germline): SGHDN, FVKESK. V shed 5 bases, J shed 9 bases, and the junction held 10 bases outside the gene matches. CDR3 nucleotide sequence: TGTGCCAGCAGCGCGACGTGGGCAGGGGGTTCACCCCTCCACTTT. This gives the protein CASSATWAGGSPLHF. Filled out from reference TRBV14 and TRBJ1-6, the complete variable domain reads EAGVTQFPSHSVIEKGQTVTLRCDPISGHDNLYWYRRVMGKEIKFLLHFVKESKQDESGMPNNRFLAERTGGTYSTLKVQPAELEDSGVYFCASSATWAGGSPLHFGNGTRLTVT.

The chain links TRBV6-5 to TRBJ2-7; possible D gene TRBD2, 5 bases. The CDR3 extends over 14 amino acids. V lost 2 bases, J lost 9 bases, and 17 bases lay in between. Germline lookup yields CDR1 MNHEY and CDR2 SVGAGI. The CDR3 sequence is CASSYRLSRDGQYF. The CDR3 DNA follows: TGTGCCAGCAGTTACCGACTATCCCGTGACGGGCAGTACTTC.

The chain joins TRBV27 to TRBJ2-6, with D possibly being TRBD1 or TRBD2 (5 bases each). Germline-derived CDR1 and CDR2 are MNHEY and SMNVEV (reference sequence). CDR3 length: 17 residues. V was cut by 6 bases and J by 4 bases, with 19 bases left in between. CDR3 in amino acids: CASSLRVTTGGANVLTF. The CDR3 DNA is TGTGCCAGCAGCCTCAGGGTGACTACAGGAGGGGCCAACGTCCTGACTTTC.

This chain uses TRBV6-5 with TRBJ1-2; D uncertain. The V end lost 6 bases, the J end lost 8 bases, and 19 bases lay between the germline ends. CDR3 length: 14 amino acids. Germline V gene data show CDR1 as MNHEY and CDR2 as SVGAGI. As DNA, the CDR3 is TGTGCCAGCAGCCCGACAAAAACCCCAGCGGGCTACACCTTC. This encodes CASSPTKTPAGYTF.

This chain links TRBV6-1 with TRBJ2-1; TRBD1 aligns across 9 bases. Germline lookup yields CDR1 MNHNS and CDR2 SASEGT. J gave up 8 bases and V 6 bases, and 8 bases lay outside the gene matches. The CDR3 loop spans 14 amino acids. This CDR3 is CASRKPTGGYEQFF. CDR3 coding DNA: TGTGCCAGCAGGAAGCCGACAGGGGGTTATGAGCAGTTCTTC.

The chain links TRBV4-3 to TRBJ2-1; tentative D call: TRBD2 (6 bases). Trimming removed 4 bases from V and 5 bases from J, with 15 bases in between. Germline lookup yields CDR1 LGHNA and CDR2 YSLEER. The CDR3 covers 15 residues. CDR3 sequence reads: CASSPPGGAHNEQFF. CDR3 in DNA: TGCGCCAGCAGCCCCCCCGGCGGGGCCCACAATGAGCAGTTCTTC.

The chain's CDR3 is CASSPTTGLEYF. As DNA, the CDR3 is TGTGCCAGCTCACCAACGACTGGCTTAGAGTACTTC. V and J are TRBV18 and TRBJ2-4; D unresolved. The CDR3 has 12 residues. The germline V gene encodes CDR1 KGHSH and CDR2 LQKENI. V was cut by 2 bases and J by 14 bases, with 13 bases left in between.

The chain has TRBV7-9 and TRBJ1-3; D is uncertain. Trimming removed 5 bases at V and 0 bases at J, with 11 bases between. The CDR3 extends over 15 amino acids. Germline loops: CDR1 SEHNR, CDR2 FQNEAQ (reference sequence). Written as DNA, the CDR3 is TGTGCCAGCAGCATCAGTGGTTACTCTGGAAACACCATATATTTT. Translated: CASSISGYSGNTIYF.

This chain uses TRBV6-5 with TRBJ1-5; D ambiguous. Per the germline V gene, CDR1 is MNHEY and CDR2 is SVGAGI. The CDR3 is 13 residues long. Trimming pared 7 bases from V and 5 bases from J, leaving 12 bases between. CDR3 sequence: CASKGRFDQPQHF. The CDR3 region has the DNA TGTGCCAGCAAAGGACGGTTCGATCAGCCCCAGCATTTT.

Notes on this clone: Other DNA sequences of this sample code for an identical CDR3. The chain joins TRBV5-1 to TRBJ1-1, with a possible D match to TRBD1 (5 bases). CDR3 length: 15 amino acids. Germline CDR1 and CDR2: SGHRS and YFSETQ. Between the trimmed V and J ends, which lost 0 bases and 5 bases, there was a span of 14 bases. The CDR3 nucleotides are TGCGCCAGCAGCTTGGGTGAAGGGGCAGGAACTGAAGCTTTCTTT. It specifies CASSLGEGAGTEAFF.